The subject of this entry is one TCR beta chain. V shed 3 bases and J shed 4 bases, with 9 bases lying between them. The germline V gene encodes CDR1 MNHEY and CDR2 SMNVEV (reference sequence). CDR3 size: 14 residues. These data originate in a study of tumour-infiltrating T cells in Burkitt lymphoma. Study-wide background: The Burkitt lymphoma cohort spanned all epidemiological subtypes.

TCRdb's copy holds only in-frame clones and misses some; the assay was immunoSEQ multiplex PCR. The sample records roughly 1,300 clones, approximately 15% being singletons. This clonotype originated in a human donor with Burkitt lymphoma. The rearrangement links TRBV27 to TRBJ2-2; D not resolved. The specimen was tumor tissue. The CDR3 coding sequence is TGTGCCAGCAGTTTTCTCGGAGCCACCGGGGAGCTGTTTTTT. Translation gives CASSFLGATGELFF.